The 18 T cell receptor beta chains below all came from one sample that was sequenced in a study of neurological immune-mediated disorders. Each CDR3 protein gets one entry after TCRdb re-called the 5' RACE reads with MiXCR. The repertoire includes tens of thousands of distinct CDR3 sequences, 7% to 8% of them detected once, and about 4.5% sits in the top ten. What was sequenced was PBMCs. These TCRs come from a woman aged 35 to 49 in good health.

This clonotype has a count of ten or more. The chain couples TRBV4-2 to TRBJ1-5, with D perhaps TRBD1 (5 bases). The V gene lost 1 base and the J gene lost 5 bases, with 9 bases spanning the gap. CDR3 length: 14 residues. Germline-derived CDR1 and CDR2 are LGHNA and YNFKEQ. CDR3: CASSQAGTYQPQHF. The CDR3 DNA follows: TGTGCCAGCAGCCAAGCAGGGACCTATCAGCCCCAGCATTTT.

This clonotype was counted many times. V usage is TRBV5-1 and J usage is TRBJ1-2; D ambiguous. CDR1 is SGHRS and CDR2 is YFSETQ in the germline V gene. This CDR3 is built from 15 residues. The V end was cut by 1 base, the J end by 7 bases, with 17 bases between. The CDR3 here is CASSLTTNSDGGYTF. CDR3 DNA sequence: TGCGCCAGCAGCTTGACAACTAACTCGGATGGTGGCTACACCTTC. The variable domain in full, completed from reference TRBV5-1 and TRBJ1-2, reads KAGVTQTPRYLIKTRGQQVTLSCSPISGHRSVSWYQQTPGQGLQFLFEYFSETQRNKGNFPGRFSGRQFSNSRSEMNVSTLELGDSALYLCASSLTTNSDGGYTFGSGTRLTVV.

Many counts were recorded for this clonotype. V usage is TRBV19 and J usage is TRBJ2-3, with 7 bases lining up with TRBD1. V dropped 3 bases and J dropped 4; count of bases not matched to a gene: 4. In germline, CDR1 is LNHDA, CDR2 SQIVND (reference sequence). The CDR3 totals 14 residues. The CDR3, as DNA: TGTGCCAGTAGTATGGAGACAGGGTCAGATACGCAGTATTTT. The encoded protein is CASSMETGSDTQYF.

Ten or more counts support this clonotype. This chain uses TRBV14 with TRBJ2-2; D uncertain. The CDR3 sequence is 14 residues long. V was clipped by 1 base and J by 1 base, with 4 bases between them. Germline CDR1 is SGHDN and CDR2 is FVKESK. The CDR3 coding sequence is TGTGCCAGCAGCCAAGGAAGGAACACCGGGGAGCTGTTTTTT. Translated: CASSQGRNTGELFF.

In the case of this clonotype: Just one base apart from a much larger clone, this may be a read error. The rearrangement uses TRBV5-1 and TRBJ2-4; 9 bases match TRBD2. In germline, CDR1 is SGHRS, CDR2 YFSETQ. Losses at the gene ends were 4 bases for V and 2 bases for J; bases not matched to a gene: 19. The length of the CDR3 is 20 residues. CDR3 loop: CASSGNPLASGGRTKNIQYF. As DNA, the CDR3 is TGCGCCAGCAGCGGCAACCCTCTTGCGAGCGGGGGGCGAACCAAAAACATTCAGTACTTC.

There are many counts of this clonotype. This sequence joins TRBV2 and TRBJ2-1, with D perhaps matching TRBD1 (5 bases). The V gene's germline CDR1 is SNHLY and CDR2 FYNNEI. The germline V and J ends were trimmed by 7 bases and 11 bases, with 12 bases remaining between them. CDR3 length: 11 amino acids. CDR3 protein: CASNARVQQFF. The CDR3 DNA is TGTGCCAGCAACGCCAGGGTGCAGCAGTTCTTC. Drawing the rest from reference TRBV2 and TRBJ2-1, the complete variable domain is EPEVTQTPSHQVTQMGQEVILRCVPISNHLYFYWYRQILGQKVEFLVSFYNNEISEKSEIFDDQFSVERPDGSNFTLKIRSTKLEDSAMYFCASNARVQQFFGPGTRLTVL.

This clonotype was observed many times. The chain joins TRBV6-5 to TRBJ1-4; a possible D gene is TRBD1 (5 bases). Trimming cost V 6 bases and J 7 bases, with 15 bases left between them. CDR3 size: 14 residues. Germline CDR1 is MNHEY and CDR2 is SVGAGI. DNA of the CDR3: TGTGCCAGCAGACCCCTGGGGGGGAGTGAAAAACTGTTTTTT. As protein: CASRPLGGSEKLFF.

This clonotype was picked up many times. This rearrangement joins TRBV20-1 to TRBJ2-7, with D perhaps being TRBD1 or TRBD2 (5 bases each). V dropped 3 bases and J dropped 0 bases, with 9 bases sitting between them. CDR3 length: 13 amino acids. The V gene's germline CDR1 is DFQATT and CDR2 SNEGSKA (reference sequence). The CDR3 DNA follows: TGCAGTGCTAGTGTGGGGGTCTCCTACGAGCAGTACTTC. Translating gives CSASVGVSYEQYF.

This clonotype was counted at least ten times. This chain uses TRBV6-6 with TRBJ1-6; the match to TRBD1 covers 7 bases. The CDR3 length is 14 residues. Germline V gene lookup returns CDR1 MNHNY and CDR2 SVGAGI (reference sequence). With V trimmed by 10 bases and J by 6 bases, 9 bases remained unmatched. DNA for the CDR3: TGTGCCACCAAAGAAGGGACAGCTAATTCACCCCTCCACTTT. It is translated as CATKEGTANSPLHF.

This clonotype was observed many times. The V call is TRBV29-1, the J call TRBJ1-2; perhaps TRBD1 as D (6 bases). V lost 5 bases, J lost 2 bases, and 12 bases lay in between. The germline CDR1 and CDR2 sequences are SQVTM and ANQGSEA. The CDR3 runs to 13 residues. This CDR3 is CSVMTGVNYGYTF. DNA of the CDR3: TGCAGCGTTATGACAGGCGTAAACTATGGCTACACCTTC. Full variable domain (missing parts from reference TRBV29-1 and TRBJ1-2): SAVISQKPSRDICQRGTSLTIQCQVDSQVTMMFWYRQQPGQSLTLIATANQGSEATYESGFVIDKFPISRPNLTFSTLTVSNMSPEDSSIYLCSVMTGVNYGYTFGSGTRLTVV.

This clonotype was recorded many times. The chain is built from TRBV7-8 and TRBJ2-1; 10 bases match TRBD1. Germline CDR1 reads SGHVS; CDR2 reads FQNEAQ. V shed 1 base and J 8 bases; nucleotides not matched to a gene: 8. CDR3 length: 16 amino acids. DNA of the CDR3: TGTGCCAGCAGCTTAGGTTGGAGGACAGGGGGTTATGAGCAGTTCTTC. Translation: CASSLGWRTGGYEQFF. Drawing the rest from reference TRBV7-8 and TRBJ2-1, the complete variable domain is GAGVSQSPRYKVAKRGQDVALRCDPISGHVSLFWYQQALGQGPEFLTYFQNEAQLDKSGLPSDRFFAERPEGSVSTLKIQRTQQEDSAVYLCASSLGWRTGGYEQFFGPGTRLTVL.

This clonotype was detected many times. This chain links TRBV11-2 with TRBJ2-7; TRBD2 aligns across 13 bases. Germline CDR1 reads SGHAT; CDR2 reads FQNNGV. The junction had 3 bases not matched to a gene; V was cut back by 1 base and J by 9 bases. The CDR3 runs 14 residues. In nucleotides, the CDR3 is TGTGCCAGCAGCTTAGTTGGGACTAGCGGGGCGCAGTACGTC. Amino acid sequence: CASSLVGTSGAQYV.

This clonotype has ten or more counts. The chain carries TRBV9 and TRBJ2-3; TRBD2 might be the D (6 bases). Germline CDR1 is SGDLS and CDR2 is YYNGEE. V lost 3 bases and J 2 bases, leaving 10 bases between the germline ends. This CDR3 contains 14 residues. CDR3 protein: CASSEAGNTDTQYF. The DNA for the CDR3 is TGTGCCAGCAGCGAGGCGGGGAACACAGATACGCAGTATTTT.

This clonotype appeared many times. The J gene is TRBJ2-3, the V gene TRBV6-5; 7 positions agree with TRBD1. The length of the CDR3 is 16 residues. Germline values: CDR1 MNHEY, CDR2 SVGAGI. V lost 2 bases and J lost 2; bases outside the gene matches: 7. Here the CDR3 DNA reads TGTGCCAGCAGTTACACAGGGGAGCTCATCACAGATACGCAGTATTTT. Its translation is CASSYTGELITDTQYF.

Ten or more counts support this clonotype. This chain connects TRBV10-3 to TRBJ1-1; D gene uncertain. Trimming left V 0 bases short and J 3 bases short, with 14 bases between. The CDR3 length is 16 residues. Germline-derived CDR1 and CDR2 are ENHRY and SYGVKD. The CDR3 DNA reads TGTGCCATCAGTGAGTCAAGGAGCAGGTCTTACACTGAAGCTTTCTTT. It yields the protein CAISESRSRSYTEAFF.

As to this clonotype: This may arise from a read error, as a much more abundant clone is one base away. This chain connects TRBV7-3 to TRBJ1-1; D call uncertain. The CDR3 covers 15 residues. V shed 0 bases and J shed 1 base, with 9 bases lying between them. Germline V lookup: CDR1 SGHTA, CDR2 FQGTGA. The CDR3 coding sequence is TGTGCCAGCAGCTTAACTGGGCGACAGAACACTGAAGCTTTCTTT. This encodes CASSLTGRQNTEAFF.

This clonotype was recorded at least ten times. The chain is built from TRBV27 and TRBJ2-1; 7 bases are shared with TRBD2. The CDR3 totals 12 residues. V lost 7 bases to trimming and J lost 10 bases; unmatched junction nucleotides: 7. The germline V gene has CDR1 MNHEY and CDR2 SMNVEV (reference sequence). CDR3 amino acids: CASIERDGEQFF. As DNA, the CDR3 is TGTGCCAGCATAGAGCGGGACGGAGAGCAGTTCTTC.

This clonotype was found many times. This chain uses TRBV20-1 with TRBJ2-5; D is unclear. The CDR3 is 13 amino acids. The germline V gene encodes CDR1 DFQATT and CDR2 SNEGSKA (reference sequence). With 2 bases removed from V and 4 bases from J, the gap between germline ends came to 11 bases. CDR3 nucleotides: TGCAGTGCTAGAAACCCCCAAGGAGAGACCCAGTACTTC. Protein: CSARNPQGETQYF.